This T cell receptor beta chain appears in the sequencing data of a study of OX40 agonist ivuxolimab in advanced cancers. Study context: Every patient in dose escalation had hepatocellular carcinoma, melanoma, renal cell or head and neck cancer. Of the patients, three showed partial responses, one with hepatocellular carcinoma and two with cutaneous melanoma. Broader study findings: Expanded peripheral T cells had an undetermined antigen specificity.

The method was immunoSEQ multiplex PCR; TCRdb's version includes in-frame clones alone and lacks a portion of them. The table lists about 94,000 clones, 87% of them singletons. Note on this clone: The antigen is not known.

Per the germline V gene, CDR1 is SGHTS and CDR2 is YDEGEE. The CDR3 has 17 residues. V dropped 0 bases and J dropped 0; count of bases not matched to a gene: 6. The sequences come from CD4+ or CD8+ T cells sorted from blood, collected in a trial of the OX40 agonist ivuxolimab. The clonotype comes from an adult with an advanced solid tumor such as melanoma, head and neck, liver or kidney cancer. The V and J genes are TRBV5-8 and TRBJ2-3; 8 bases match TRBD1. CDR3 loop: CASSLEGRGLSTDTQYF. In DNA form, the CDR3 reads TGTGCCAGCAGCTTGGAGGGCAGGGGGCTTAGCACAGATACGCAGTATTTT.